A single sample gave rise to the 29 T cell receptor beta chains below, sequenced in a study of OX40 agonist ivuxolimab in advanced cancers. Measured with immunoSEQ multiplex PCR; TCRdb has only the in-frame clones, and not every one. The sample yields about 81,000 clones, approximately 90% seen once. This material consisted of CD4+ or CD8+ T cells sorted from blood, taken in a trial of the OX40 agonist ivuxolimab. These receptors were collected from an adult with an advanced solid tumor such as melanoma, head and neck, liver or kidney cancer.

This chain links TRBV5-1 with TRBJ1-1; 8 bases fit TRBD1. The germline CDR1 and CDR2 sequences are SGHRS and YFSETQ. The CDR3 has 16 residues. Trimming at V came to 0 bases and at J to 5 bases, leaving 9 bases not matched to a gene. The CDR3: CASSLGSGGAGTEAFF. The CDR3 bases are TGCGCCAGCAGCTTGGGGTCAGGGGGCGCGGGAACTGAAGCTTTCTTT.

This sequence joins TRBV10-3 and TRBJ2-3, with D possibly TRBD1 on 5 matching bases. The CDR3 consists of 14 residues. The V end was cut by 3 bases, the J end by 1 base, with 8 bases between. CDR1 and CDR2 from the germline V gene are ENHRY and SYGVKD. CDR3: CAISEVGRTDTQYF. CDR3 coding DNA: TGTGCCATCAGTGAAGTGGGGCGCACAGATACGCAGTATTTT.

The gene calls are TRBV5-4 and TRBJ1-1, with TRBD1 identical over 10 bases. Germline V gene sequence: CDR1 SGHNT, CDR2 YYREEE (reference sequence). Trimming cost V 4 bases and J 0 bases; bases outside gene matches: 3. This CDR3 contains 15 residues. CDR3 residues: CASSLTGGVNTEAFF. CDR3 DNA sequence: TGTGCCAGCAGCCTGACAGGGGGCGTGAACACTGAAGCTTTCTTT.

The gene calls are TRBV6-5 and TRBJ1-2; D remains unclear. The V end was cut by 4 bases, the J end by 4 bases, with 4 bases between. The length of the CDR3 is 11 residues. Germline CDR1 reads MNHEY; CDR2 reads SVGAGI. CDR3 loop: CASSSIYGYTF. CDR3 nucleotide sequence: TGTGCCAGCAGTTCGATCTATGGCTACACCTTC.

This chain links TRBV27 with TRBJ2-1; perhaps D is TRBD1 or TRBD2 (5 bases each). This CDR3 spans 15 amino acids. Trimming took 3 bases from V and 6 from J, leaving 15 bases between them. In germline, CDR1 is MNHEY, CDR2 SMNVEV (reference sequence). This CDR3 reads CASSFRRRESNEQFF. The CDR3 DNA is TGTGCCAGCAGTTTTCGTCGCAGGGAGAGCAATGAGCAGTTCTTC.

This clone has only a few counts. The chain recombines TRBV4-1 with TRBJ2-3; unclear D gene. Germline V gives CDR1 MGHRA, CDR2 YSYEKL. V gave up 0 bases and J gave up 4 bases, with 8 bases separating them. This CDR3 is 14 amino acids long. The CDR3 region is CASSQEEGPDTQYF. The CDR3 DNA reads TGCGCCAGCAGCCAAGAAGAAGGACCAGATACGCAGTATTTT.

The chain couples TRBV28 to TRBJ2-3; D unclear. Germline CDR1 and CDR2: MDHEN and SYDVKM. The length of the CDR3 is 15 residues. V lost 4 bases to trimming and J lost 4 bases, with 15 bases between them. CDR3 region: CASSSWPSNADTQYF. In nucleotides, the CDR3 is TGTGCCAGCAGTTCATGGCCTAGTAATGCAGATACGCAGTATTTT.

The sample holds one count of this clone. This chain uses TRBV2 with TRBJ1-5; 9 nucleotides align to TRBD1. V trimming: 4 bases; J trimming: 5 bases; junction bases outside the gene matches: 3. Germline V lookup: CDR1 SNHLY, CDR2 FYNNEI. The CDR3 has 14 residues. As DNA, the CDR3 is TGTGCCAGCAGTGGGACAGGGGAGGATCAGCCCCAGCATTTT. Translated: CASSGTGEDQPQHF.

This clone was picked up one time. The genes are TRBV7-6 and TRBJ1-6; D uncertain. Trimming stripped 5 bases from V and 8 bases from J, with 13 bases between. The CDR3 length is 14 residues. From germline, CDR1 is SGHVS and CDR2 FNYEAQ. CDR3: CASSPRLIDSPLHF. CDR3 DNA sequence: TGTGCCAGCAGCCCCCGTCTTATCGATTCACCCCTCCACTTT.

The rearrangement joins TRBV2 to TRBJ1-4; no clear D. CDR1 SNHLY and CDR2 FYNNEI come from the germline V gene. V was pared by 3 bases and J by 8 bases, with 10 bases between. This CDR3 has 13 residues. CDR3 amino acids: CASSELGPEKLFF. CDR3 bases: TGTGCCAGCAGTGAGCTGGGTCCCGAAAAACTGTTTTTT.

The V call is TRBV6-5, the J call TRBJ1-5, with 7 bases that match TRBD1. Germline CDR1 reads MNHEY; CDR2 reads SVGAGI. Unmatched junction bases numbered 7, after V lost 6 bases and J lost 5 bases. The CDR3 has 14 residues. The CDR3 sequence: CASSRATGDQPQHF. CDR3 DNA sequence: TGTGCCAGCAGCCGAGCTACAGGGGATCAGCCCCAGCATTTT.

The rearrangement joins TRBV7-3 to TRBJ1-2; 9 bases match TRBD1. V was clipped by 5 bases and J by 6 bases; unmatched bases: 4. The CDR3 totals 13 residues. The germline V gene has CDR1 SGHTA and CDR2 FQGTGA. As DNA, the CDR3 is TGTGCCAGCAGCCCGGGACAGGGACATGGCTACACCTTC. As protein: CASSPGQGHGYTF.

The rearrangement joins TRBV6-1 to TRBJ2-2; D unclear. CDR3 length: 13 residues. V lost 10 bases to trimming and J lost 4 bases, with 13 bases between them. Germline V gene data show CDR1 as MNHNS and CDR2 as SASEGT. The CDR3 DNA reads TGTGCCATCACCCCGGGTCGCACCGGGGAGCTGTTTTTT. Translation gives CAITPGRTGELFF.

This chain links TRBV18 with TRBJ1-6, with 9 bases that match TRBD1. CDR1 is KGHSH and CDR2 is LQKENI in the germline V gene. This CDR3 is 15 amino acids long. Losses at the gene ends were 6 bases for V and 8 bases for J; bases not matched to a gene: 8. The CDR3 sequence is CASSRTGDLDSPLHF. In DNA, the CDR3 is TGTGCCAGCTCGCGGACAGGGGATTTGGATTCACCCCTCCACTTT.

The genes are TRBV7-9 and TRBJ2-2; D is unclear. The CDR3 runs 15 residues. V gave up 5 bases and J gave up 7 bases, with 17 bases separating them. Germline-derived CDR1 and CDR2 are SEHNR and FQNEAQ (reference sequence). Here the CDR3 reads CASSPRSAGGGELFF. CDR3 coding DNA: TGTGCCAGCAGCCCCAGGTCCGCCGGTGGCGGGGAGCTGTTTTTT.

The chain uses TRBV29-1 and TRBJ2-5; D gene unclear. V was cut by 0 bases and J by 7 bases, with 12 bases left in between. Germline CDR1 and CDR2: SQVTM and ANQGSEA. This CDR3 has 13 amino acids. The CDR3, as DNA: TGCAGCGTTGAAGATCTGGGCCGAGGGACCCAGTACTTC. Translating it yields CSVEDLGRGTQYF.

This chain links TRBV4-3 with TRBJ2-7; tentative D call: TRBD2 (6 bases). The CDR3 totals 16 residues. The V and J ends lost 0 bases and 2 bases respectively, with 14 bases between them. Looked up from germline, CDR1 is LGHNA and CDR2 is YSLEER. The CDR3 DNA reads TGCGCCAGCAGCCAAGATTGGAGGGGACTGGCCTACGAGCAGTACTTC. Translation: CASSQDWRGLAYEQYF.

The chain couples TRBV7-3 to TRBJ2-3; a weak D match, TRBD2 (6 bases). This CDR3 region has 13 residues. Trimming took 5 bases from V and 6 from J, leaving 12 bases between them. Germline CDR1 is SGHTA and CDR2 is FQGTGA. CDR3 coding DNA: TGTGCCAGCAGCCCCGGGAGTTGGGATACGCAGTATTTT. Protein: CASSPGSWDTQYF.

The sample holds one count of this clone. The rearrangement links TRBV9 to TRBJ2-5; TRBD1 aligns across 9 bases. The J call is in doubt because the DNA end fits TRBJ2-7 better. CDR3 length: 16 residues. CDR1 is SGDLS and CDR2 is YYNGEE in the germline V gene. The CDR3: CASSPLTGGSSYEQYF. Written as DNA, the CDR3 is TGTGCCAGCAGCCCCCTGACAGGGGGTTCCTCCTACGAGCAGTACTTC.

The J gene is TRBJ2-2, the V gene TRBV2, with D possibly called TRBD1 or TRBD2 (6 bases each). The CDR3 extends over 14 amino acids. V lost 10 bases to trimming and J lost 4 bases, with 16 bases between them. The V gene's germline CDR1 is SNHLY and CDR2 FYNNEI. Written as DNA, the CDR3 is TGTGCCATACCCGGGGGCTCGGGCACCGGGGAGCTGTTTTTT. Amino acids: CAIPGGSGTGELFF.

The V gene is TRBV6-5, the J gene TRBJ1-2; weak D call: TRBD1 (5 bases). V dropped 6 bases and J dropped 6 bases, with 11 bases sitting between them. Looked up from germline, CDR1 is MNHEY and CDR2 is SVGAGI. The CDR3 is made up of 12 amino acids. The CDR3 nucleotides are TGTGCCAGCAGCAAACTGGGGGATGGCTACACCTTC. Its translation: CASSKLGDGYTF.

The chain is built from TRBV7-3 and TRBJ2-7; the D call may be TRBD1 or TRBD2 (5 bases each). CDR3 size: 15 residues. V gave up 5 bases and J gave up 4 bases, with 18 bases separating them. In germline, CDR1 is SGHTA, CDR2 FQGTGA. The CDR3 sequence: CASSPRGGGAYEQYF. CDR3 coding DNA: TGTGCCAGCAGCCCCCGGGGTGGGGGAGCTTACGAGCAGTACTTC.

V and J are TRBV7-2 and TRBJ1-2, with a possible D match to TRBD1 (5 bases). Germline V lookup: CDR1 SGHTA, CDR2 FQGNSA. There are 14 residues in the CDR3. Trimming stripped 1 base from V and 11 bases from J, with 17 bases between. The DNA for the CDR3 is TGTGCCAGCAGCTTAGGGTCAGGGCTCGGTGGTTACACCTTC. It yields the protein CASSLGSGLGGYTF.

This rearrangement joins TRBV5-1 to TRBJ2-1; 9 nucleotides align to TRBD1. CDR1 and CDR2 (germline): SGHRS, YFSETQ. J lost 4 bases, V lost 5 bases, and 7 bases had no gene match. CDR3 size: 15 residues. The CDR3 DNA sequence: TGCGCCAGCAGTTACCGGGACAGGGATTACAATGAGCAGTTCTTC. Amino acids: CASSYRDRDYNEQFF.

The V call is TRBV5-4, the J call TRBJ2-3; D not certain. CDR3 length equals 12 residues. Germline CDR1 SGHNT, CDR2 YYREEE (reference sequence). Trimming shortened V by 4 bases and J by 0 bases, and 3 bases separated the two germline ends. The CDR3 sequence is CASSTSTDTQYF. As DNA, the CDR3 is TGTGCCAGCAGCACTAGCACAGATACGCAGTATTTT. Supplemented by reference TRBV5-4 and TRBJ2-3, the full variable domain reads ETGVTQSPTHLIKTRGQQVTLRCSSQSGHNTVSWYQQALGQGPQFIFQYYREEENGRGNFPPRFSGLQFPNYSSELNVNALELDDSALYLCASSTSTDTQYFGPGTRLTVL.

The chain recombines TRBV19 with TRBJ1-2; D might be TRBD1 (6 bases). The germline gives CDR1 LNHDA, CDR2 SQIVND (reference sequence). The germline V and J ends were trimmed by 9 bases and 4 bases, with 9 bases remaining between them. The CDR3 contains 11 residues. The CDR3 region has the DNA TGTGCCAGGACAGGTGTCTATGGCTACACCTTC. Amino acid sequence: CARTGVYGYTF.

This chain joins TRBV19 and TRBJ1-5; 10 nucleotides match TRBD1. Germline V gene sequence: CDR1 LNHDA, CDR2 SQIVND (reference sequence). After removal of 6 bases from V and 3 bases from J, the junction contained 5 bases not matched to a gene. The CDR3 totals 15 residues. CDR3 coding DNA: TGTGCCAGTAGCGACGGACAGGGGGACAATCAGCCCCAGCATTTT. It yields the protein CASSDGQGDNQPQHF.

The chain combines TRBV9 with TRBJ2-1, with D maybe TRBD2 (6 bases). Germline CDR1 reads SGDLS; CDR2 reads YYNGEE. The V and J ends lost 4 bases and 3 bases respectively, with 11 bases between them. The CDR3 spans 14 residues. The CDR3 nucleotides read TGTGCCAGCAGCTACTGGGGGGACTACAATGAGCAGTTCTTC. Its protein product is CASSYWGDYNEQFF. The variable domain in full, completed from reference TRBV9 and TRBJ2-1, reads DSGVTQTPKHLITATGQRVTLRCSPRSGDLSVYWYQQSLDQGLQFLIQYYNGEERAKGNILERFSAQQFPDLHSELNLSSLELGDSALYFCASSYWGDYNEQFFGPGTRLTVL.

CDR3 protein: CASSLLGQRFEQYF. The CDR3 DNA follows: TGCGCCAGCAGCTTGTTAGGGCAACGGTTTGAGCAGTACTTC. V is TRBV5-1 and J is TRBJ2-7; D is ambiguous. Germline-derived CDR1 and CDR2 are SGHRS and YFSETQ. This CDR3 is built from 14 residues. V shed 1 base and J shed 7 bases, with 15 bases lying between them.